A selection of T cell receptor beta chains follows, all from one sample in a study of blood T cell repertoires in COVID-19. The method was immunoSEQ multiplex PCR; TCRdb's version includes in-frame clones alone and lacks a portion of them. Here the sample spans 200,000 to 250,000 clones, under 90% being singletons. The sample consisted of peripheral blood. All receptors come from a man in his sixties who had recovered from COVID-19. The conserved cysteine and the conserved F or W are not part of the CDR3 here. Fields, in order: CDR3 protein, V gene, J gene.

cdr3_aa: ASSFTFGVAQPQH
v_call: TRBV27
j_call: TRBJ1-5

cdr3_aa: ASSLSGSGYEQY
v_call: TRBV7-2
j_call: TRBJ2-7

cdr3_aa: ASSIGTGSYGANVLT
v_call: TRBV19
j_call: TRBJ2-6

cdr3_aa: ASSQRDRNTEAF
v_call: TRBV3-1/TRBV3-2
j_call: TRBJ1-1

cdr3_aa: ASSYSEGAGSPLH
v_call: TRBV6-5
j_call: TRBJ1-6

cdr3_aa: SVLAQGARTEAF
v_call: TRBV29-1
j_call: TRBJ1-1

cdr3_aa: ASSLRLAGGWDTQY
v_call: TRBV11-1
j_call: TRBJ2-3

cdr3_aa: ASGPLPGTSGGPRGETQY
v_call: TRBV12-5
j_call: TRBJ2-5

cdr3_aa: ASSKSLRESNTGELF
v_call: TRBV25-1
j_call: TRBJ2-2

cdr3_aa: ASSRGLEADTQY
v_call: TRBV5-4
j_call: TRBJ2-3

cdr3_aa: ASSQDADSEQY
v_call: TRBV3-1/TRBV3-2
j_call: TRBJ2-7

cdr3_aa: ASSRTGSYEQY
v_call: TRBV7-9
j_call: TRBJ2-7

cdr3_aa: ASSLGGGRSETQY
v_call: TRBV11-3
j_call: TRBJ2-5

cdr3_aa: ASSQGGGTQY
v_call: TRBV4-2
j_call: TRBJ2-3

cdr3_aa: ASSRGTLGNTIY
v_call: TRBV25-1
j_call: TRBJ1-3

cdr3_aa: ASSLASSWSYNEQF
v_call: TRBV7-2
j_call: TRBJ2-1

cdr3_aa: ASSVGGAQETQY
v_call: TRBV9
j_call: TRBJ2-5

cdr3_aa: ASSSGGTGPQPQH
v_call: TRBV5-4
j_call: TRBJ1-5

cdr3_aa: ASSLVSPSGRAGSTQY
v_call: TRBV7-7
j_call: TRBJ2-5

cdr3_aa: ASSFDRGRGYGYT
v_call: TRBV3-1/TRBV3-2
j_call: TRBJ1-2

cdr3_aa: ATSRGRQGALKPQH
v_call: TRBV15
j_call: TRBJ1-5

cdr3_aa: ASSPTGPSSYEQY
v_call: TRBV5-6
j_call: TRBJ2-7

cdr3_aa: ASSQQGYEQY
v_call: TRBV18
j_call: TRBJ2-7

cdr3_aa: ASSKAGRDYEQY
v_call: TRBV19
j_call: TRBJ2-7

cdr3_aa: ASSLVGRGPTEAF
v_call: TRBV7-9
j_call: TRBJ1-1

cdr3_aa: ASSPPSTRNTEAF
v_call: TRBV18
j_call: TRBJ1-1

cdr3_aa: ASSLASGGANYGYT
v_call: TRBV5-1
j_call: TRBJ1-2

cdr3_aa: ASSFYREGTEAF
v_call: TRBV5-8
j_call: TRBJ1-1

cdr3_aa: ASSSGPRQGPANNEKLF
v_call: TRBV5-1
j_call: TRBJ1-4

cdr3_aa: ASSWVAGVSYEQY
v_call: TRBV5-1
j_call: TRBJ2-7

cdr3_aa: ASSSGVREDEQF
v_call: TRBV18
j_call: TRBJ2-1

cdr3_aa: ASSDQGNSGNTIY
v_call: TRBV7-6
j_call: TRBJ1-3

cdr3_aa: ASSATGPPYGYT
v_call: TRBV5-1
j_call: TRBJ1-2

cdr3_aa: ASSPRGTGRGTGELF
v_call: TRBV7-2
j_call: TRBJ2-2

cdr3_aa: ATADRVSNQPQH
v_call: TRBV10-3
j_call: TRBJ1-5

cdr3_aa: AWSLDRGTGELF
v_call: TRBV30
j_call: TRBJ2-2

cdr3_aa: ASSLYRSRTYQPQH
v_call: TRBV19
j_call: TRBJ1-5

cdr3_aa: ASSLDPAGSNEQY
v_call: TRBV5-4
j_call: TRBJ2-7

cdr3_aa: ASSQTGTGNTIY
v_call: TRBV5-5
j_call: TRBJ1-3

cdr3_aa: ASSSTRTSGSNEQF
v_call: TRBV28
j_call: TRBJ2-1

cdr3_aa: SFLGRGPGANVLT
v_call: TRBV29-1
j_call: TRBJ2-6

cdr3_aa: ASSSHPGGGITDTQY
v_call: TRBV7-2
j_call: TRBJ2-3

cdr3_aa: ASSPSGVTDTQY
v_call: TRBV18
j_call: TRBJ2-3

cdr3_aa: ASGTGGFWQETQY
v_call: TRBV27
j_call: TRBJ2-5

cdr3_aa: ASSTLVGGTIPEAF
v_call: TRBV7-9
j_call: TRBJ1-1

cdr3_aa: ASSHGQHKNIQY
v_call: TRBV3-1/TRBV3-2
j_call: TRBJ2-4

cdr3_aa: ASSFSGLAGKNEQF
v_call: TRBV5-1
j_call: TRBJ2-1

cdr3_aa: ASSTRQGARTEAF
v_call: TRBV7-6
j_call: TRBJ1-1

cdr3_aa: ASSTGVSYEQY
v_call: TRBV12-3/TRBV12-4
j_call: TRBJ2-7

cdr3_aa: ASSPMEGNTEAF
v_call: TRBV9
j_call: TRBJ1-1